The present T cell receptor (beta chain) was sequenced within a study of CD8 T cell repertoires and HIV-1 epitope variants. Study as a whole: Separate wells received one of Twenty-five Gag or Nef variant peptides. Epitopes were three Gag families plus Nef HW9 and YT9. Enriched T cells were co-cultured with equal numbers of autologous T cell-negative antigen-presenting cells. Cultures ran about ten days, with IL-2, IL-7 and IL-15 added on days 3 and 7.

The CDR3 loop spans 13 amino acids. Germline V gene lookup returns CDR1 KGHSH and CDR2 LQKENI. V was trimmed by 5 bases and J by 2 bases, leaving 7 bases between them. This clone was picked up a small number of times. The assay was immunoSEQ multiplex PCR, and TCRdb's table has in-frame clones only and misses some. The sample gives over 90,000 clones, almost 75% of which show up once; roughly 25% is in the top ten. Sequences were obtained from uncultured baseline CD8+ T cells from peripheral blood mononuclear cells (PBMCs). The chain combines TRBV18 with TRBJ1-3; perhaps TRBD1 as D (6 bases). The TCR sequence derives from a male donor with HIV. The CDR3 here is CASSGTPGNTIYF. The DNA of the CDR3 is TGTGCCAGCTCAGGGACACCTGGAAACACCATATATTTT.